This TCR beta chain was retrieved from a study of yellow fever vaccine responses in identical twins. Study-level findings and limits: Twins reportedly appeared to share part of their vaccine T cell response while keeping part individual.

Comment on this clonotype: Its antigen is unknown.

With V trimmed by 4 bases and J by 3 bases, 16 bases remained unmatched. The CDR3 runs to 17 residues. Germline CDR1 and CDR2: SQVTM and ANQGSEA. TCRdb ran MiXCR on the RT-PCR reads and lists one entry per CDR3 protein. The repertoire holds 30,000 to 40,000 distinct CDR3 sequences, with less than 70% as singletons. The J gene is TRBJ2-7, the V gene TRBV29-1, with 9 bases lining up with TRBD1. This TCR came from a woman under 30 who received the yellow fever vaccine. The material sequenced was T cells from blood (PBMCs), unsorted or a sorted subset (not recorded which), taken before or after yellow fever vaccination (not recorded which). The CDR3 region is CSVVLFVFGTGLYEQYF. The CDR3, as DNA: TGCAGCGTTGTTCTATTCGTTTTTGGGACAGGGCTCTACGAGCAGTACTTC.